The 2 T cell receptor beta chains given below trace back to one sample, sequenced in a study of regulatory T cells in long-lasting Graves disease. Building of the TCR beta libraries involved iRepertoire HTBI primers and Arm-PCR of CDR3 regions. TCRdb reprocessed the multiplex PCR reads with MiXCR, giving one entry per CDR3 protein. There are under 400,000 distinct CDR3 sequences in the sample; over 15% occur only once, and roughly 27% lies in the top ten. Documented time point: newly diagnosed GD, antithyroid drugs for less than 3 months. Preparation of the TCR library used RNA extracted from PBMCs. The same sample was also used in a study of T cells in Graves' hyperthyroidism and ophthalmopathy.

The starting material was peripheral blood mononuclear cells (PBMCs), obtained at new diagnosis, from a patient treated with antithyroid drugs. These receptors originate from a man aged 40-55 years with Graves disease.

This chain joins TRBV3-1 and TRBJ2-7; D gene unclear. Germline V gene data show CDR1 as LGHDT and CDR2 as YNNKEL (reference sequence). The CDR3 covers 13 residues. The chain's CDR3 is CASSQGLGERLSV. The CDR3 DNA reads as TGTGCCAGCAGCCAAGGCCTCGGAGAACGCCTGTCGGTC.

This clonotype was counted at least ten times. The V and J genes are TRBV5-1 and TRBJ1-5; tentative D call: TRBD1 (6 bases). The CDR3 has 15 amino acids. Trimming took off 0 bases at V and 4 bases at J, with 11 bases between the two ends. Per germline, CDR1 SGHRS and CDR2 YFSETQ. CDR3 protein: CASSLDGQPNQPQHF. DNA for the CDR3: TGCGCCAGCAGCTTGGACGGACAGCCTAATCAGCCCCAGCATTTT.